What follows are 20 T cell receptor beta chains derived from one specimen sequenced in a study of shared clonotypes between healthy human individuals. Some clones are missing from TCRdb's copy, which holds only in-frame ones; the method was immunoSEQ multiplex PCR. The data show 500,000 to 650,000 clones, around 78% seen once. Sequencing was carried out using PBMCs. The receptors come from a woman between 35 and 50 years old in good health. Some clones in this sample may be carry-over from other donors' samples.

This clone was seen a single time. The chain uses TRBV7-8 and TRBJ2-7, with 13 nucleotides matching TRBD2. Losses at the gene ends were 5 bases for V and 6 bases for J; bases not matched to a gene: 10. CDR1 SGHVS and CDR2 FQNEAQ come from the germline V gene. The CDR3 has 16 amino acids. The CDR3 bases are TGTGCCAGCAGCCCCTGGACTAGCGGGAGTCTGGGCGAGCAGTACTTC. Translated, it gives CASSPWTSGSLGEQYF. Based on the CDR3 plus reference TRBV7-8 and TRBJ2-7, the full variable domain is GAGVSQSPRYKVAKRGQDVALRCDPISGHVSLFWYQQALGQGPEFLTYFQNEAQLDKSGLPSDRFFAERPEGSVSTLKIQRTQQEDSAVYLCASSPWTSGSLGEQYFGPGTRLTVT.

The sample holds many counts of this clone. This sequence joins TRBV4-2 and TRBJ2-7; TRBD1 is a possible D gene (5 bases). CDR3 length: 16 amino acids. Germline V lookup: CDR1 LGHNA, CDR2 YNFKEQ. Trimming shortened V by 0 bases and J by 0 bases, and 12 bases separated the two germline ends. The CDR3, as DNA: TGTGCCAGCAGCCAAGACATGGGTGACAGCTCCTACGAGCAGTACTTC. Protein product: CASSQDMGDSSYEQYF.

In this sample, this clone turned up a few times. This sequence joins TRBV7-9 and TRBJ1-1; 10 bases are shared with TRBD1. In germline, CDR1 is SEHNR, CDR2 FQNEAQ (reference sequence). The J segment lost 7 bases and the V segment lost 5 bases, leaving 4 bases of the junction unmatched. The CDR3 runs to 13 residues. CDR3 loop: CASSPGQGGEAFF. CDR3 in DNA: TGTGCCAGCAGCCCAGGACAGGGGGGTGAAGCTTTCTTT.

V and J are TRBV7-2 and TRBJ2-5; tentatively, D is TRBD1 or TRBD2 (5 bases each). Per the germline V gene, CDR1 is SGHTA and CDR2 is FQGNSA. With 5 bases removed from V and 5 bases from J, the gap between germline ends came to 12 bases. This CDR3 has 13 residues. CDR3 amino acids: CASSRDGTETQYF. The CDR3 bases are TGTGCCAGCAGCCGGGACGGGACGGAGACCCAGTACTTC.

This clone showed up just a few times. Other DNA variants within this sample encode the same CDR3. V is TRBV2 and J is TRBJ1-2; D is unresolved. The V gene's germline CDR1 is SNHLY and CDR2 FYNNEI. Trimming removed 0 bases from V and 7 bases from J, with 6 bases in between. The CDR3 consists of 12 residues. The CDR3 loop is CASSEAGVGYTF. As DNA, the CDR3 is TGTGCCAGCAGTGAAGCCGGGGTTGGCTACACCTTC.

The chain is built from TRBV28 and TRBJ1-1; TRBD1 is a possible D gene (5 bases). The CDR3 spans 16 residues. V lost 8 bases to trimming and J lost 1 base, with 20 bases between them. Germline loops: CDR1 MDHEN, CDR2 SYDVKM. CDR3 nucleotide sequence: TGTGCCAGCTATCATGGGGGGACCGTGGCGAACACTGAAGCTTTCTTT. This encodes CASYHGGTVANTEAFF.

Here the CDR3 DNA reads TGTGCCACCAGCGGTTGGGGGCGCGGCGGGGAGCTGTTTTTT. Its protein is CATSGWGRGGELFF. The J gene is TRBJ2-2, the V gene TRBV15, with D maybe TRBD1 (6 bases). CDR3 length equals 14 residues. Trimming cost V 5 bases and J 7 bases, with 14 bases left between them. CDR1 and CDR2 from the germline V gene are LNHNV and YYDKDF (reference sequence).

The V and J genes are TRBV9 and TRBJ2-1; TRBD2 matches 7 bases. CDR3 size: 15 residues. The germline gives CDR1 SGDLS, CDR2 YYNGEE. The ends lost 2 bases at V and 7 bases at J; junction bases unmatched: 9. The CDR3 spells CASSVSGALGNEQFF. Written as DNA, the CDR3 is TGTGCCAGCAGCGTGAGCGGGGCATTGGGAAATGAGCAGTTCTTC.

This CDR3 reads CASSPGTDETQYF. The CDR3 DNA reads TGTGCCAGCTCACCGGGGACAGATGAGACCCAGTACTTC. The chain is built from TRBV18 and TRBJ2-5, with 7 bases lining up with TRBD1. The CDR3 is 13 residues long. CDR1 and CDR2 from the germline V gene are KGHSH and LQKENI. After removal of 3 bases from V and 5 bases from J, the junction contained 3 bases not matched to a gene.

Remarks on this clone: The same CDR3 also results from other DNA sequences found in this sample. V usage is TRBV9 and J usage is TRBJ2-1, with D maybe TRBD2 (6 bases). The V end lost 0 bases, the J end lost 3 bases, and 10 bases lay between the germline ends. Germline loops: CDR1 SGDLS, CDR2 YYNGEE. This CDR3 region has 15 residues. This CDR3 is CASSVGTSSYNEQFF. The CDR3 DNA is TGTGCCAGCAGCGTAGGTACTAGCAGCTACAATGAGCAGTTCTTC.

This sequence joins TRBV4-1 and TRBJ2-1; no clear D gene. The ends were cut back, 1 base at V and 3 bases at J, with 7 bases in the middle. Germline V lookup: CDR1 MGHRA, CDR2 YSYEKL. The CDR3 spans 14 residues. CDR3 region: CASSQGTGYNEQFF. The CDR3 nucleotides are TGCGCCAGCAGCCAAGGGACCGGCTACAATGAGCAGTTCTTC.

The chain couples TRBV19 to TRBJ1-1, with D hard to call. The CDR3 length is 12 residues. The V end was cut by 1 base, the J end by 9 bases, with 9 bases between. Germline assignment: CDR1 LNHDA and CDR2 SQIVND (reference sequence). CDR3 DNA sequence: TGTGCCAGTAGTATAGGGGCAGATCAAGCTTTCTTT. Its protein product is CASSIGADQAFF. The full variable domain, with the rest looked up from reference TRBV19 and TRBJ1-1, is DGGITQSPKYLFRKEGQNVTLSCEQNLNHDAMYWYRQDPGQGLRLIYYSQIVNDFQKGDIAEGYSVSREKKESFPLTVTSAQKNPTAFYLCASSIGADQAFFGQGTRLTVV.

The chain joins TRBV27 to TRBJ2-1, with unresolved D. The V and J ends lost 6 bases and 7 bases respectively, with 10 bases between them. The CDR3 consists of 12 residues. Germline V lookup: CDR1 MNHEY, CDR2 SMNVEV (reference sequence). CDR3 DNA: TGTGCCAGCAGCCCGATGGGGAATGAGCAGTTCTTC. Its translation: CASSPMGNEQFF.

The genes are TRBV7-2 and TRBJ1-6, with TRBD1 identical over 7 bases. Per the germline V gene, CDR1 is SGHTA and CDR2 is FQGNSA. V lost 0 bases to trimming and J lost 4 bases; unmatched junction nucleotides: 0. This CDR3 region has 15 residues. DNA of the CDR3: TGTGCCAGCAGCTTAGCGACAGGGTATAATTCACCCCTCCACTTT. Amino acid sequence: CASSLATGYNSPLHF.

Remarks on this clone: A far larger clone lies a single base away; this is likely a read error. The V gene is TRBV7-8, the J gene TRBJ2-3, with D maybe TRBD1 (6 bases). The CDR3 is 13 amino acids. Trimming removed 11 bases at V and 6 bases at J, with 18 bases between. CDR1 SGHVS and CDR2 FQNEAQ come from the germline V gene. CDR3 DNA: TGTGCCGGTGGGTCCAGGGGTACGGATACGCAGTATTTT. It codes for CAGGSRGTDTQYF.

V is TRBV13 and J is TRBJ1-2, with 8 bases fitting TRBD1. With V trimmed by 5 bases and J by 1 base, 6 bases remained unmatched. The CDR3 contains 15 residues. CDR1 PRHDT and CDR2 FYEKMQ come from the germline V gene (reference sequence). In DNA form, the CDR3 reads TGTGCCAGCAGCCCCCGGACAGGGATTAACTATGGCTACACCTTC. This encodes CASSPRTGINYGYTF.

V is TRBV10-2 and J is TRBJ2-7, with 15 bases matching TRBD2. Germline CDR1 and CDR2: WSHSY and SAAADI. Germline trimming cut 8 bases from V and 6 bases from J; bases unmatched to any gene: 8. CDR3 length: 15 amino acids. The CDR3 sequence is CASCRPGLAGGEQYF. The CDR3 DNA follows: TGCGCCAGCTGCCGCCCGGGACTAGCGGGAGGCGAGCAGTACTTC.

The rearrangement joins TRBV18 to TRBJ1-5; TRBD1 matches at 7 bases. There are 15 residues in the CDR3. The junction had 3 bases not matched to a gene; V was cut back by 2 bases and J by 2 bases. Per germline, CDR1 KGHSH and CDR2 LQKENI. DNA of the CDR3: TGTGCCAGCTCACCAGAGGGGACAGGCAATCAGCCCCAGCATTTT. Amino acid sequence: CASSPEGTGNQPQHF. Looking up the rest from reference TRBV18 and TRBJ1-5 gives the full variable domain: NAGVMQNPRHLVRRRGQEARLRCSPMKGHSHVYWYRQLPEEGLKFMVYLQKENIIDESGMPKERFSAEFPKEGPSILRIQQVVRGDSAAYFCASSPEGTGNQPQHFGDGTRLSIL.

The V gene is TRBV11-2, the J gene TRBJ1-1; D may be TRBD1 (5 bases). Germline CDR1 reads SGHAT; CDR2 reads FQNNGV. With 0 bases removed from V and 4 bases from J, the gap between germline ends came to 12 bases. This CDR3 comprises 15 residues. The CDR3 DNA is TGTGCCAGCAGCTTAGATTGGTCAGGGTCCACTGAAGCTTTCTTT. Encoded protein: CASSLDWSGSTEAFF. Filled out from reference TRBV11-2 and TRBJ1-1, the complete variable domain reads EAGVAQSPRYKIIEKRQSVAFWCNPISGHATLYWYQQILGQGPKLLIQFQNNGVVDDSQLPKDRFSAERLKGVDSTLKIQPAKLEDSAVYLCASSLDWSGSTEAFFGQGTRLTVV.

This clone was counted many times. V and J are TRBV18 and TRBJ2-7; 11 bases map to TRBD1. The CDR3 loop spans 16 amino acids. J lost 3 bases, V lost 6 bases, and 10 bases had no gene match. Germline V gene sequence: CDR1 KGHSH, CDR2 LQKENI. CDR3 DNA: TGTGCCAGCTCCCAAGGACAGGGGGCGACAGGCTACGAGCAGTACTTC. Translated, it gives CASSQGQGATGYEQYF.